Below are 30 T cell receptor beta chains sequenced from a single sample in a study of cytotoxic CD8 clonotypes in ibrutinib-treated CLL. The assay was immunoSEQ multiplex PCR, and TCRdb's table has in-frame clones only and misses some. The table includes some 200,000 clones, nearly 80% detected once. This material consisted of PBMCs, taken after 12 months of ibrutinib treatment. The source is a human donor with chronic lymphocytic leukemia.

The chain combines TRBV2 with TRBJ2-5; 10 bases are a match to TRBD1. Germline V gives CDR1 SNHLY, CDR2 FYNNEI. The CDR3 spans 16 residues. J was trimmed by 3 bases and V by 6 bases; bases with no gene match: 10. CDR3 region: CASSQVAGTGEETQYF. The CDR3 region has the DNA TGTGCCAGCAGCCAAGTGGCCGGGACAGGGGAAGAGACCCAGTACTTC.

The chain recombines TRBV7-2 with TRBJ1-6; no reliable D call. CDR1 and CDR2 (germline): SGHTA, FQGNSA. This CDR3 has 14 residues. V dropped 4 bases and J dropped 13 bases, with 17 bases sitting between them. The DNA for the CDR3 is TGTGCCAGCAGCTCGTATGGGGATGATAGGCCCCTCCACTTT. Residues: CASSSYGDDRPLHF.

The V gene is TRBV19, the J gene TRBJ2-7; 8 bases are shared with TRBD2. Trimming took 4 bases from V and 3 from J; bases not matched to a gene: 5. Per the germline V gene, CDR1 is LNHDA and CDR2 is SQIVND (reference sequence). This CDR3 has 14 residues. The CDR3 loop is CASSKQTSDYEQYF. CDR3 nucleotides: TGTGCCAGTAGTAAGCAGACTAGCGACTACGAGCAGTACTTC. Full variable domain (missing parts from reference TRBV19 and TRBJ2-7): DGGITQSPKYLFRKEGQNVTLSCEQNLNHDAMYWYRQDPGQGLRLIYYSQIVNDFQKGDIAEGYSVSREKKESFPLTVTSAQKNPTAFYLCASSKQTSDYEQYFGPGTRLTVT.

V is TRBV6-5 and J is TRBJ1-1; weak D call: TRBD1 (6 bases). This CDR3 has 15 amino acids. The germline V gene encodes CDR1 MNHEY and CDR2 SVGAGI. V was pared by 2 bases and J by 0 bases, with 10 bases between. The CDR3 bases are TGTGCCAGCAGTTACCGACAGGTCATGAACACTGAAGCTTTCTTT. This translates into CASSYRQVMNTEAFF.

This chain links TRBV28 with TRBJ1-2; D is undetermined. Trimming pared 6 bases from V and 0 bases from J, leaving 8 bases between. Germline CDR1 MDHEN, CDR2 SYDVKM. The CDR3 is made up of 13 amino acids. Here the CDR3 DNA reads TGTGCCAGCAGCCCAATAGCTAACTATGGCTACACCTTC. Translating gives CASSPIANYGYTF.

This sequence joins TRBV7-9 and TRBJ2-2; 7 bases map to TRBD2. CDR1 and CDR2 from the germline V gene are SEHNR and FQNEAQ (reference sequence). Germline trimming cut 6 bases from V and 3 bases from J; bases unmatched to any gene: 13. The CDR3 extends over 17 amino acids. This chain's CDR3 is CASRSQRGGSDTGELFF. CDR3 DNA: TGTGCCAGCAGATCCCAACGCGGCGGGAGCGACACCGGGGAGCTGTTTTTT.

The V and J genes are TRBV28 and TRBJ2-5; no clear D gene. Trimming left V 5 bases short and J 1 base short, with 11 bases between. CDR1 and CDR2 (germline): MDHEN, SYDVKM. CDR3 length equals 14 residues. CDR3 in amino acids: CASSTRTPQETQYF. In DNA, the CDR3 is TGTGCCAGCAGTACCCGGACCCCCCAAGAGACCCAGTACTTC. The full variable domain, with the rest looked up from reference TRBV28 and TRBJ2-5, is DVKVTQSSRYLVKRTGEKVFLECVQDMDHENMFWYRQDPGLGLRLIYFSYDVKMKEKGDIPEGYSVSREKKERFSLILESASTNQTSMYLCASSTRTPQETQYFGPGTRLLVL.

This rearrangement joins TRBV2 to TRBJ2-2; 7 bases line up with TRBD2. Per germline, CDR1 SNHLY and CDR2 FYNNEI. The CDR3 loop spans 14 amino acids. The V gene end was trimmed by 1 base and the J gene end by 5 bases; junction bases not matched to a gene: 1. CDR3 protein: CASSEERDTGELFF. The CDR3, as DNA: TGTGCCAGCAGTGAAGAGCGGGATACCGGGGAGCTGTTTTTT.

This chain links TRBV27 with TRBJ2-3, with TRBD1 matching over 7 bases. Germline CDR1 MNHEY, CDR2 SMNVEV (reference sequence). With V trimmed by 5 bases and J by 3 bases, 14 bases remained unmatched. CDR3 size: 17 residues. The CDR3 coding sequence is TGTGCCAGCAGTCCCCCCACCCAGGGGGTTATGACAGATACGCAGTATTTT. Residues: CASSPPTQGVMTDTQYF.

The chain has TRBV18 and TRBJ2-3; D is undetermined. V was shortened by 0 bases and J by 6 bases, with 4 bases between the two germline ends. CDR1 is KGHSH and CDR2 is LQKENI in the germline V gene. The CDR3 has 12 amino acids. CDR3 amino acids: CASSPPSDTQYF. DNA for the CDR3: TGTGCCAGCTCACCACCGTCCGATACGCAGTATTTT. Together with reference TRBV18 and TRBJ2-3, the CDR3 gives the full variable domain: NAGVMQNPRHLVRRRGQEARLRCSPMKGHSHVYWYRQLPEEGLKFMVYLQKENIIDESGMPKERFSAEFPKEGPSILRIQQVVRGDSAAYFCASSPPSDTQYFGPGTRLTVL.

The chain combines TRBV7-6 with TRBJ2-7, with D maybe TRBD2 (6 bases). The V gene lost 4 bases and the J gene lost 7 bases, with 17 bases spanning the gap. CDR3 length: 14 amino acids. Germline-derived CDR1 and CDR2 are SGHVS and FNYEAQ. The CDR3 region is CASSSGRSIWEQYF. CDR3 bases: TGTGCCAGCAGCTCAGGGAGGAGCATCTGGGAGCAGTACTTC.

V is TRBV6-5 and J is TRBJ2-7; D is unclear. CDR1 and CDR2 from the germline V gene are MNHEY and SVGAGI. V lost 2 bases to trimming and J lost 6 bases, with 5 bases between them. This CDR3 region has 11 residues. CDR3 DNA: TGTGCCAGCAGTTACGGTACCGAGCAGTACTTC. Translating gives CASSYGTEQYF.

The CDR3 bases are TGTGCCAGCAGCCAGGATGGGGGCGCGTATGGCTACACCTTC. Translating gives CASSQDGGAYGYTF. This chain links TRBV7-9 with TRBJ1-2; tentative D call: TRBD1 (6 bases). CDR3 length equals 14 residues. Trimming took 5 bases from V and 5 from J, leaving 15 bases between them. The germline CDR1 and CDR2 sequences are SEHNR and FQNEAQ (reference sequence).

This clone has just a few counts. This chain connects TRBV5-1 to TRBJ2-7, with TRBD2 matching 7 bases. This CDR3 spans 12 amino acids. The V gene's germline CDR1 is SGHRS and CDR2 YFSETQ. The V and J ends lost 7 bases and 6 bases, in that order; junction bases with no gene match: 7. This chain's CDR3 is CASASGGSEQYF. The CDR3 nucleotides are TGCGCCAGCGCCTCCGGGGGGAGCGAGCAGTACTTC.

This clone occurred a few times. The chain links TRBV18 to TRBJ2-3, with D perhaps TRBD2 (5 bases). This CDR3 has 13 amino acids. Trimming shortened V by 8 bases and J by 4 bases, and 13 bases separated the two germline ends. In germline, CDR1 is KGHSH, CDR2 LQKENI. CDR3 sequence (DNA): TGTGCCAGCGCAGCGGAGACCCCAGATACGCAGTATTTT. Amino acid sequence: CASAAETPDTQYF.

This clone appeared a few times. V and J are TRBV4-1 and TRBJ1-2, with a tentative D call TRBD1 (6 bases). The CDR3 runs 13 residues. The germline V gene has CDR1 MGHRA and CDR2 YSYEKL. V lost 6 bases and J 4 bases, leaving 12 bases between the germline ends. The CDR3: CASSPTGLYGYTF. DNA for the CDR3: TGCGCCAGCAGTCCGACAGGCCTCTATGGCTACACCTTC.

CDR3: CASSLTGSTGGTQYF. CDR3 nucleotides: TGCGCCAGCAGCTTAACAGGGTCAACGGGAGGTACGCAGTATTTT. The chain is built from TRBV5-1 and TRBJ2-3, with D tentatively TRBD2 (7 bases). Germline V lookup: CDR1 SGHRS, CDR2 YFSETQ. The CDR3 is 15 amino acids. Trimming left V 2 bases short and J 8 bases short, with 18 bases between. The full variable domain, completed using reference TRBV5-1 and TRBJ2-3, is KAGVTQTPRYLIKTRGQQVTLSCSPISGHRSVSWYQQTPGQGLQFLFEYFSETQRNKGNFPGRFSGRQFSNSRSEMNVSTLELGDSALYLCASSLTGSTGGTQYFGPGTRLTVL.

The chain carries TRBV29-1 and TRBJ2-2, with 9 positions matching TRBD1. The V and J ends lost 6 bases and 6 bases, in that order; junction bases with no gene match: 8. Germline V gene sequence: CDR1 SQVTM, CDR2 ANQGSEA. CDR3 length: 14 amino acids. The CDR3 sequence is CSVRKTGGSGELFF. CDR3 bases: TGCAGCGTCAGGAAGACAGGGGGGTCCGGGGAGCTGTTTTTT.

The CDR3: CASSDFGRVQETQYF. CDR3 coding DNA: TGCGCCAGCAGTGATTTCGGCAGGGTCCAAGAGACCCAGTACTTC. The V and J genes are TRBV10-2 and TRBJ2-5; the D gene is possibly TRBD1 (5 bases). Germline V gene sequence: CDR1 WSHSY, CDR2 SAAADI. The V gene lost 3 bases and the J gene lost 1 base, with 12 bases spanning the gap. The CDR3 spans 15 residues.

The chain employs TRBV2 and TRBJ1-1, with 8 nucleotides matching TRBD1. The germline gives CDR1 SNHLY, CDR2 FYNNEI. There are 15 residues in the CDR3. The trim removed 6 bases at V and 1 base at J, leaving 7 bases unmatched. This chain's CDR3 is CASSGQGGTNTEAFF. The CDR3 nucleotides are TGTGCCAGCAGCGGACAGGGTGGGACGAACACTGAAGCTTTCTTT.

The rearrangement joins TRBV5-4 to TRBJ1-5; 7 bases are shared with TRBD1. The CDR3 totals 15 residues. Germline values: CDR1 SGHNT, CDR2 YYREEE (reference sequence). V lost 0 bases and J lost 2; bases outside the gene matches: 2. CDR3 DNA: TGTGCCAGCAGCTTGGACAGGGGAGGCAATCAGCCCCAGCATTTT. Translation gives CASSLDRGGNQPQHF.

The chain recombines TRBV11-3 with TRBJ1-2; TRBD1 might be the D (6 bases). Germline V lookup: CDR1 SGHNT, CDR2 YENEEA. V dropped 0 bases and J dropped 8 bases, with 10 bases sitting between them. The CDR3 extends over 13 amino acids. The CDR3: CASSLDHREGYTF. The CDR3 DNA reads TGTGCCAGCAGCTTAGACCACAGGGAAGGCTACACCTTC.

The chain is built from TRBV7-9 and TRBJ2-7; a possible D gene is TRBD1 (6 bases). CDR3 length: 14 amino acids. The V end lost 0 bases, the J end lost 6 bases, and 12 bases lay between the germline ends. Germline assignment: CDR1 SEHNR and CDR2 FQNEAQ (reference sequence). Here the CDR3 DNA reads TGTGCCAGCAGCTTAGCCGTGGGACATGTCGAGCAGTACTTC. Its protein is CASSLAVGHVEQYF.

This chain uses TRBV5-4 with TRBJ2-2, with 9 bases that match TRBD2. Germline trimming cut 4 bases from V and 3 bases from J; bases unmatched to any gene: 7. The germline CDR1 and CDR2 sequences are SGHNT and YYREEE (reference sequence). This CDR3 has 16 amino acids. The CDR3: CASSQETSGYTGELFF. The DNA for the CDR3 is TGTGCCAGCAGCCAAGAGACTAGCGGATACACCGGGGAGCTGTTTTTT.

This clone turned up a few times. CDR3 nucleotide sequence: TGTGCCAGCAGTGGCGGGAGGGTGAATCAGCCCCAGCATTTT. Translation: CASSGGRVNQPQHF. The rearrangement joins TRBV25-1 to TRBJ1-5; D ambiguous. The V and J ends lost 4 bases and 4 bases respectively, with 11 bases between them. CDR1 and CDR2 from the germline V gene are MGHDK and SYGVNS. CDR3 length: 14 amino acids.

This clone has only a few counts. The J gene is TRBJ2-7, the V gene TRBV4-1; either TRBD1 or TRBD2 may supply D (7 bases each). CDR1 and CDR2 (germline): MGHRA, YSYEKL. The CDR3 is 16 amino acids. V was trimmed by 8 bases and J by 5 bases, leaving 25 bases between them. The DNA of the CDR3 is TGCGCCAGCTCCCCGGTAGGGGGCGGGAGAGGGAACGAGCAGTACTTC. Translated, it gives CASSPVGGGRGNEQYF.

V usage is TRBV11-1 and J usage is TRBJ2-1; TRBD1 aligns across 9 bases. The germline gives CDR1 SGHAT, CDR2 FQDESV (reference sequence). Trimming cost V 6 bases and J 5 bases; bases outside gene matches: 5. This CDR3 is built from 14 residues. CDR3 protein: CASSTGTGHNEQFF. The DNA of the CDR3 is TGTGCCAGCAGTACCGGGACAGGGCACAATGAGCAGTTCTTC.

The chain carries TRBV12-5 and TRBJ2-3; D remains ambiguous. This CDR3 comprises 14 residues. V was trimmed by 5 bases and J by 2 bases, leaving 11 bases between them. CDR1 is LGHNT, CDR2 FRNRAP, per germline. The CDR3 nucleotides read TGTGCTAGTGGTCTCCGTACGCTCACAGATACGCAGTATTTT. Protein: CASGLRTLTDTQYF.

V usage is TRBV5-1 and J usage is TRBJ1-6; 11 positions agree with TRBD1. The CDR3 contains 16 residues. The germline gives CDR1 SGHRS, CDR2 YFSETQ. The junction had 11 bases not matched to a gene; V was cut back by 3 bases and J by 12 bases. The CDR3 here is CASSWDERTGGLPLHF. The CDR3 DNA follows: TGCGCCAGCAGCTGGGACGAGAGGACAGGGGGCTTACCCCTCCACTTT. The variable domain in full, with the rest retrieved from reference TRBV5-1 and TRBJ1-6, is KAGVTQTPRYLIKTRGQQVTLSCSPISGHRSVSWYQQTPGQGLQFLFEYFSETQRNKGNFPGRFSGRQFSNSRSEMNVSTLELGDSALYLCASSWDERTGGLPLHFGNGTRLTVT.

The chain has TRBV7-9 and TRBJ1-5; the D is unclear. Germline-derived CDR1 and CDR2 are SEHNR and FQNEAQ (reference sequence). V lost 4 bases to trimming and J lost 10 bases, with 11 bases between them. This CDR3 comprises 12 residues. CDR3 sequence (DNA): TGTGCCAGCAGCTCCCCGTGGGAACCCCAGCATTTT. Its translation: CASSSPWEPQHF.